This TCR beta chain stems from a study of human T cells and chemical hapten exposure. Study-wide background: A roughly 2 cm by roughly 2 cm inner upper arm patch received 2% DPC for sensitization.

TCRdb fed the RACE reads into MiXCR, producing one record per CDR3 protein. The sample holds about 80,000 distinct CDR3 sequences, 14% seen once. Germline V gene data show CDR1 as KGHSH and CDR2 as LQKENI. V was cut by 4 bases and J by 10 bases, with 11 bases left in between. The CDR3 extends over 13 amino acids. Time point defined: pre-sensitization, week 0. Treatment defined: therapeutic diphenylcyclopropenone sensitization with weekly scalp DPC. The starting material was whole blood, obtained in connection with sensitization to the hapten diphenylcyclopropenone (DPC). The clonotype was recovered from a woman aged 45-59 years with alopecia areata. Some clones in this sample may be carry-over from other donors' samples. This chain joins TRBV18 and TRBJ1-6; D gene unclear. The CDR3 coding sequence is TGTGCCAGCTCACAAGACATTAGGTCACCCCTCCACTTT. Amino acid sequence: CASSQDIRSPLHF.